This TCR beta chain was obtained from a study of chemoradiotherapy in HPV16-positive cancers. General study findings and limits: HPV-responsive T-cell expansion during chemoradiotherapy was linked to improved recurrence-free survival in HPV16-positive patients.

The method was immunoSEQ multiplex PCR; TCRdb's version includes in-frame clones alone and lacks a portion of them. The data hold under 15,000 clones, with roughly 78% observed a single time. The germline V and J ends were trimmed by 3 bases and 4 bases, with 8 bases remaining between them. The CDR3 totals 13 residues. Germline lookup yields CDR1 SGHRS and CDR2 YFSETQ. As regards this clone: Its antigen is still unknown.

Collection of the sample occurred from a patient who underwent chemoradiotherapy. This clonotype was obtained from a human donor with HPV-associated anogenital cancer. The chain links TRBV5-1 to TRBJ2-1, with D tentatively TRBD1 (6 bases). The DNA for the CDR3 is TGCGCCAGCAGCTCGGACAGTTACAATGAGCAGTTCTTC. This sequence encodes CASSSDSYNEQFF. Full variable domain (remainder filled in from reference TRBV5-1 and TRBJ2-1): KAGVTQTPRYLIKTRGQQVTLSCSPISGHRSVSWYQQTPGQGLQFLFEYFSETQRNKGNFPGRFSGRQFSNSRSEMNVSTLELGDSALYLCASSSDSYNEQFFGPGTRLTVL.